This TCR beta chain derives from a study of T-cell reconstitution after alpha-beta-depleted transplantation in children. Study-wide findings and caveats: After transplant, at about two months, alpha-beta T cells were reportedly derived from several hundred expanded graft clones.

Preparation of the TCRbeta library involved a method that used unique molecular identifiers. TCRdb analysed the PCR reads with MiXCR anew, one entry per CDR3 protein. The sample yields approximately 250,000 distinct CDR3 sequences, about 26% seen once. On this clonotype: No antigen is known for it.

The CDR3 is 12 residues long. Germline CDR1 and CDR2: DFQATT and SNEGSKA (reference sequence). The V and J ends lost 3 bases and 7 bases respectively, with 10 bases between them. The sequencing used PBMCs, collected before TCRalphabeta/CD19-depleted stem cell transplant. The chain combines TRBV20-1 with TRBJ2-1; the D is unclear. The receptor comes from a girl aged 2-10 years with Fanconi anemia, due to receive a stem cell transplant. CDR3 amino acids: CSASSLINEQFF. In nucleotides, the CDR3 is TGCAGTGCTAGTAGCCTCATAAATGAGCAGTTCTTC.